This T cell receptor (beta chain) was identified during a study of response to subunit inactivated influenza vaccine. Regarding the study as a whole: The authors proposed limited new T cell recruitment per seasonal influenza vaccination.

TCRdb re-derived calls from the RT-PCR reads in MiXCR, one entry per CDR3 protein. The sample lists some 600,000 distinct CDR3 sequences, approximately 15% occurring once. This clonotype was seen only a few times. Its antigen is unknown. V was clipped by 0 bases and J by 5 bases, with 20 bases between them. This CDR3 spans 17 amino acids. CDR1 is LGHNA and CDR2 is YSLEER in the germline V gene. The chain carries TRBV4-3 and TRBJ2-7, with D perhaps given as TRBD1 or TRBD2 (5 bases each). The sequence was obtained from a man aged 45-65 years who received an inactivated influenza vaccine. Here the sequenced sample was PBMCs from blood, taken 14 days before vaccination. The CDR3: CASSQERGRLLIDEQYF. CDR3 bases: TGCGCCAGCAGCCAAGAACGGGGACGGCTCCTCATCGACGAGCAGTACTTC.